This entry concerns a single T cell receptor beta chain. The antigen remains undetermined. Per the germline V gene, CDR1 is MDHEN and CDR2 is SYDVKM. V lost 3 bases, J lost 7 bases, and 4 bases lay in between. The CDR3 is made up of 11 amino acids. TCRdb keeps only in-frame clones here, not all; method: immunoSEQ multiplex PCR. This sample has over 85,000 clones, with around 88% found just once. This entry belongs to a study of identifying expanded T cells in peripheral blood. General observations from the study: Across healthy donors, higher total template counts meant significantly greater approximately two-week count variance. Differentially abundant clones: 0.95 to 1.5 between replicates, 15 to 17 at approximately 14 days, more than 18 at four.

During the collection period, no donor immune events like infections were recorded. The source is a person between 18 and 69 years old in good health. Sequencing was performed on blood. V is TRBV28 and J is TRBJ2-1; the D is unclear. The CDR3: CASSFENEQFF. DNA for the CDR3: TGTGCCAGCAGTTTTGAGAATGAGCAGTTCTTC. The full variable domain, completed using reference TRBV28 and TRBJ2-1, is DVKVTQSSRYLVKRTGEKVFLECVQDMDHENMFWYRQDPGLGLRLIYFSYDVKMKEKGDIPEGYSVSREKKERFSLILESASTNQTSMYLCASSFENEQFFGPGTRLTVL.